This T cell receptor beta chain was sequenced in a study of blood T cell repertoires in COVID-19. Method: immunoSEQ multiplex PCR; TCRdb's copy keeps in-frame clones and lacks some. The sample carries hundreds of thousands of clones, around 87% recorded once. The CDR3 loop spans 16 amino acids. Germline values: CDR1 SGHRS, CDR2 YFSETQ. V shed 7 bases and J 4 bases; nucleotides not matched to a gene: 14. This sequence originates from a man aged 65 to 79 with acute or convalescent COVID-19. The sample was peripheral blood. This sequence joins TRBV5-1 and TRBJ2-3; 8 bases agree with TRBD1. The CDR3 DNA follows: TGCGCCAGCCAAACCTTACCGGGACAGGCTCCAGATACGCAGTATTTT. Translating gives CASQTLPGQAPDTQYF.